This T cell receptor beta chain was identified during a study of blood T cell repertoires in COVID-19. The V end was cut by 5 bases, the J end by 2 bases, with 14 bases between. CDR1 and CDR2 (germline): SGHRS, YFSETQ. There are 16 residues in the CDR3. Enrolled during active infection, Seattle patients were then followed longitudinally. TCRdb's copy holds only in-frame clones and misses some; the assay was immunoSEQ multiplex PCR. The sample records approximately 150,000 clones, around four fifths being singletons. This sequence was found in a woman over 75 with COVID-19, enrolled during active disease. This sequence joins TRBV5-1 and TRBJ1-6; TRBD1 is a possible D gene (5 bases). The sequenced material came from peripheral blood. CDR3 sequence (DNA): TGCGCCAGCAGGAGGACACCAAATGCCTATAATTCACCCCTCCACTTT. Protein sequence: CASRRTPNAYNSPLHF. The entire variable domain, with the rest obtained from reference TRBV5-1 and TRBJ1-6, is as follows: KAGVTQTPRYLIKTRGQQVTLSCSPISGHRSVSWYQQTPGQGLQFLFEYFSETQRNKGNFPGRFSGRQFSNSRSEMNVSTLELGDSALYLCASRRTPNAYNSPLHFGNGTRLTVT.